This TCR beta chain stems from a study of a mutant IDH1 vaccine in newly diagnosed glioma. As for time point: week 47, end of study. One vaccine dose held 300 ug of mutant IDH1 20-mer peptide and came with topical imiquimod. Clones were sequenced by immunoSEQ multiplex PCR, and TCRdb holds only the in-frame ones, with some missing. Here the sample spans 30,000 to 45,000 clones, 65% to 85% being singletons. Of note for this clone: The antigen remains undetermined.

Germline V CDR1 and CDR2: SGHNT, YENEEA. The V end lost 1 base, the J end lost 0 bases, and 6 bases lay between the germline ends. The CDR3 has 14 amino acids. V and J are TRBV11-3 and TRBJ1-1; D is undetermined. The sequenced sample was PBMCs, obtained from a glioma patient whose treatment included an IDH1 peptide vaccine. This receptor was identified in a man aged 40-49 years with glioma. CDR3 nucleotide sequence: TGTGCCAGCAGCTTAGTTGGGGTGAACACTGAAGCTTTCTTT. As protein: CASSLVGVNTEAFF.